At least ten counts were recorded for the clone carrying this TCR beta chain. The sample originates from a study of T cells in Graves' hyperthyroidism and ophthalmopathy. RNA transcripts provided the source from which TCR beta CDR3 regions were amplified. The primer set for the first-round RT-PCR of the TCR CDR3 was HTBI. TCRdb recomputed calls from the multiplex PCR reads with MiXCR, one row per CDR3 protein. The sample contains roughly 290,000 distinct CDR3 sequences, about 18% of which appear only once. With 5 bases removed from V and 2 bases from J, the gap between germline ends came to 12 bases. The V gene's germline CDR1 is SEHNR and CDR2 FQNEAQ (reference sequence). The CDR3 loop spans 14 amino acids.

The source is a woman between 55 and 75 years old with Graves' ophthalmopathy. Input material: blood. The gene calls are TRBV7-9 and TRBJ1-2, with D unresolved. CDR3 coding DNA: TGTGCCAGCAGCGGCCAAGGGATAAACTATGGCTACACCTTC. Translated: CASSGQGINYGYTF.